This T cell receptor beta chain was identified during a study of tumor-infiltrating lymphocytes in primary liver carcinoma. Study as a whole: The study included patients who were men and women aged 30 to 69 years. Each sample had roughly 3.65 to 7.5 million productive TCRbeta reads regardless of tissue type.

Blood RNA was derived from unsorted whole blood, and germline DNA was extracted too. Before surgery, roughly 4 milliliters of EDTA blood were taken. Concerning this clonotype: One end of the junction is discordant with germline, which a read error may explain.

Production of TCR beta cDNA used approximately 0.45 ug total RNA together with a constant-region primer. Three rounds of nested multiplex PCR with slightly modified ARM-PCR produced TCR beta libraries. Investigators reported that the first two PCR rounds, at roughly 10 cycles each, used TRBV1-TRBV30 forward primers with a C-beta reverse primer. From the multiplex PCR reads, TCRdb called clonotypes with MiXCR, one entry per CDR3 protein. This sample yields 300,000 to 400,000 distinct CDR3 sequences, of which around 60% are seen a single time; 5% to 6.5% belongs to the top ten. There are 15 residues in the CDR3. Germline CDR1 LGHNA, CDR2 YNFKEQ.

The chain has TRBV4-2 and TRBJ1-6; D is undetermined. The TCR originated in a middle-aged man with primary liver carcinoma and hepatitis B virus infection. The sequencing sample was made of peripheral blood. This chain's CDR3 is CASSQEWQDYSPLHF. CDR3 DNA sequence: TGTGCCAGCAGTCAAGAGTGGCAGGACTATTCACCCCTCCACTTT.